The 18 T cell receptor beta chains below all came from one sample that was sequenced in a study of cytomegalovirus exposure and HLA in healthy donors. The PCR was carried out with 60 Vbeta primers and 13 Jbeta primers. Libraries were prepared by immunoSEQ multiplex PCR; TCRdb keeps only in-frame clonotypes and omits some of them. The top ten clones hold roughly 1.6% of a sample with under 200,000 clones, more than 75% of them seen once. The specimen was PBMCs. These receptors originate from a girl between 5 and 17 years old in good health and CMV-seropositive.

The chain couples TRBV11-3 to TRBJ2-7, with D possibly matching TRBD2 (5 bases). Deletions cut 0 bases from V and 6 bases from J, with 12 bases between. CDR1 SGHNT and CDR2 YENEEA come from the germline V gene. The CDR3 spans 14 residues. The CDR3 region has the DNA TGTGCCAGCAGCTTAGATCAACGAACTAGCGAGCAGTACTTC. It yields the protein CASSLDQRTSEQYF. Variable domain in full (rest from reference TRBV11-3 and TRBJ2-7): EAGVVQSPRYKIIEKKQPVAFWCNPISGHNTLYWYLQNLGQGPELLIRYENEEAVDDSQLPKDRFSAERLKGVDSTLKIQPAELGDSAVYLCASSLDQRTSEQYFGPGTRLTVT.

This chain links TRBV5-1 with TRBJ2-7, with TRBD1 identical over 7 bases. V shed 2 bases, J shed 2 bases, and the junction held 7 bases outside the gene matches. Germline V gives CDR1 SGHRS, CDR2 YFSETQ. The CDR3 is 15 amino acids. The CDR3 reads CASSFYRGPTYEQYF. CDR3 coding DNA: TGCGCCAGCAGCTTCTACAGGGGTCCGACCTACGAGCAGTACTTC.

Comments on this clone: At the DNA level, this CDR3 is encoded by other sequences in the same sample as well. V gene TRBV10-2 combines with J gene TRBJ1-1, with a tentative D call TRBD1 (6 bases). V was clipped by 5 bases and J by 5 bases, with 15 bases between them. Germline V gene data show CDR1 as WSHSY and CDR2 as SAAADI. The CDR3 loop spans 14 amino acids. The CDR3 is CASSTGTSLTEAFF. The CDR3 coding sequence is TGCGCCAGCAGTACCGGGACATCTCTAACTGAAGCTTTCTTT.

The genes are TRBV28 and TRBJ2-3, with 9 bases lining up with TRBD2. CDR1 and CDR2 (germline): MDHEN, SYDVKM. The CDR3 is 16 amino acids. Germline trimming cut 1 base from V and 2 bases from J; bases unmatched to any gene: 4. As DNA, the CDR3 is TGTGCCAGCAGTTTATTAGCGGGGGCTAACACAGATACGCAGTATTTT. Residues: CASSLLAGANTDTQYF.

The CDR3 protein is CASRLAGVYEQYF. The CDR3 nucleotides are TGTGCCAGCAGACTAGCGGGAGTCTACGAGCAGTACTTC. The chain uses TRBV6-1 and TRBJ2-7; 11 nucleotides match TRBD2. Germline CDR1 is MNHNS and CDR2 is SASEGT. There are 13 residues in the CDR3. V lost 6 bases, J lost 3 bases, and 1 base stayed unmatched.

The chain couples TRBV28 to TRBJ2-7; 7 bases match TRBD1. CDR3 length: 13 amino acids. J was trimmed by 3 bases and V by 6 bases; bases with no gene match: 5. CDR1 and CDR2 from the germline V gene are MDHEN and SYDVKM. CDR3 residues: CASREGTDYEQYF. DNA of the CDR3: TGTGCCAGCAGGGAAGGGACAGACTACGAGCAGTACTTC.

This clone appeared a few times. The CDR3 protein is CASRGRERDTQYF. DNA of the CDR3: TGTGCCAGCAGAGGGCGGGAGAGAGATACGCAGTATTTT. The chain links TRBV28 to TRBJ2-3; 7 nucleotides align to TRBD2. From germline, CDR1 is MDHEN and CDR2 SYDVKM. V gave up 6 bases and J gave up 5 bases; unmatched junction bases: 5. This CDR3 has 13 amino acids.

The V and J genes are TRBV15 and TRBJ1-4, with no clear D. Germline CDR1 and CDR2: LNHNV and YYDKDF (reference sequence). The CDR3 covers 15 residues. V was pared by 2 bases and J by 3 bases, with 10 bases between. The CDR3 region is CATSRMSEPNEKLFF. CDR3 DNA sequence: TGTGCCACCAGCAGAATGTCGGAGCCTAATGAAAAACTGTTTTTT.

The J gene is TRBJ1-6, the V gene TRBV30; weak D call: TRBD1 (6 bases). The CDR3 totals 13 residues. V was shortened by 5 bases and J by 7 bases, with 12 bases between the two germline ends. CDR1 and CDR2 from the germline V gene are GTSNPN and SVGIG (reference sequence). CDR3 protein: CAWDGQQNSPLHF. CDR3 in DNA: TGTGCCTGGGATGGACAGCAGAATTCACCCCTCCACTTT.

This clone was counted once. The V and J genes are TRBV27 and TRBJ1-1; 7 bases are shared with TRBD1. There are 15 residues in the CDR3. CDR1 is MNHEY and CDR2 is SMNVEV in the germline V gene (reference sequence). The V and J ends lost 3 bases and 6 bases, in that order; junction bases with no gene match: 10. The CDR3 region has the DNA TGTGCCAGCAGTTTTGAGGAGGGGGCGAGTTCTGAAGCTTTCTTT. Translating it yields CASSFEEGASSEAFF.

V is TRBV18 and J is TRBJ1-3; the match to TRBD1 covers 9 bases. With 4 bases clipped from V and 7 bases from J, the junction kept 5 bases outside the gene matches. The CDR3 has 14 residues. Germline-derived CDR1 and CDR2 are KGHSH and LQKENI. In DNA, the CDR3 is TGTGCCAGCTCACGGGACAGGGCGGGGAACACCATATATTTT. It is translated as CASSRDRAGNTIYF.

This rearrangement joins TRBV29-1 to TRBJ1-1; D gene uncertain. The V end lost 7 bases, the J end lost 0 bases, and 18 bases lay between the germline ends. The germline V gene encodes CDR1 SQVTM and CDR2 ANQGSEA. The CDR3 runs 15 residues. CDR3 protein: CSGAKPPLMNTEAFF. The CDR3 DNA reads as TGCAGCGGCGCAAAACCACCATTAATGAACACTGAAGCTTTCTTT.

This clone was detected once. This CDR3 is CASSLMHGGSYEQYF. In DNA form, the CDR3 reads TGTGCCAGCAGCTTAATGCACGGGGGGTCCTACGAGCAGTACTTC. V usage is TRBV7-3 and J usage is TRBJ2-7; 7 positions match TRBD2. V gave up 1 base and J gave up 1 base; unmatched junction bases: 4. Germline values: CDR1 SGHTA, CDR2 FQGTGA. There are 15 residues in the CDR3.

The chain combines TRBV30 with TRBJ2-7, with D hard to call. The length of the CDR3 is 13 residues. Trimming left V 2 bases short and J 4 bases short, with 12 bases between. Germline CDR1 and CDR2: GTSNPN and SVGIG (reference sequence). The DNA of the CDR3 is TGTGCCTGGAGTTTGCTACCTTCTTACGAGCAGTACTTC. It is translated as CAWSLLPSYEQYF.

The chain recombines TRBV5-1 with TRBJ1-1; tentative D call: TRBD1 (5 bases). The germline CDR1 and CDR2 sequences are SGHRS and YFSETQ. The CDR3 covers 14 residues. Between the trimmed V and J ends, which lost 0 bases and 5 bases, there was a span of 11 bases. The CDR3 sequence: CASSLDGRGTEAFF. The DNA for the CDR3 is TGCGCCAGCAGCTTGGACGGGAGGGGAACTGAAGCTTTCTTT. Filled out from reference TRBV5-1 and TRBJ1-1, the complete variable domain reads KAGVTQTPRYLIKTRGQQVTLSCSPISGHRSVSWYQQTPGQGLQFLFEYFSETQRNKGNFPGRFSGRQFSNSRSEMNVSTLELGDSALYLCASSLDGRGTEAFFGQGTRLTVV.

This chain connects TRBV6-1 to TRBJ2-1; D might be TRBD1 (5 bases). The CDR3 extends over 15 amino acids. Trimming took off 5 bases at V and 0 bases at J, with 11 bases between the two ends. CDR1 is MNHNS and CDR2 is SASEGT in the germline V gene. CDR3 amino acids: CASSNLDSSYNEQFF. Here the CDR3 DNA reads TGTGCCAGCAGTAACTTAGACAGCTCCTACAATGAGCAGTTCTTC.

The V gene is TRBV7-3, the J gene TRBJ2-5, with 8 positions matching TRBD2. The CDR3 is 13 amino acids. Trimming at V came to 1 base and at J to 11 bases, leaving 6 bases not matched to a gene. CDR1 is SGHTA, CDR2 FQGTGA, per germline. DNA of the CDR3: TGTGCCAGCAGCTTAAACTCGCGGGGGGTGCAGTACTTC. Translated: CASSLNSRGVQYF.

The chain recombines TRBV4-1 with TRBJ2-2; D unresolved. Germline CDR1 reads MGHRA; CDR2 reads YSYEKL. V shed 2 bases and J shed 5 bases, with 9 bases lying between them. CDR3 size: 14 residues. The CDR3 loop is CASSQLARTGELFF. The DNA of the CDR3 is TGCGCCAGCAGCCAACTCGCTCGGACCGGGGAGCTGTTTTTT.